The next 5 T cell receptor beta chains were all read from a single sample in a study of blood T cell repertoires in COVID-19. Method: immunoSEQ multiplex PCR; TCRdb's copy keeps in-frame clones and lacks some. The repertoire includes approximately 98,000 clones, 65% to 80% of them detected once, and about 2% sits in the top ten. Sequencing was carried out using peripheral blood. These receptors came from a woman aged 35 to 49 with acute or convalescent COVID-19.

CDR3 in DNA: TGCGCCAGCAGACTCACAGACAGGACCCACTATGGCTACACCTTC. Its translation: CASRLTDRTHYGYTF. This sequence joins TRBV4-1 and TRBJ1-2; TRBD1 is a possible D gene (6 bases). Germline V gene data show CDR1 as MGHRA and CDR2 as YSYEKL. V was pared by 6 bases and J by 3 bases, with 17 bases between. The CDR3 contains 15 residues.

V gene TRBV2 combines with J gene TRBJ1-5, with 9 nucleotides matching TRBD1. The CDR3 length is 14 residues. V lost 5 bases, J lost 5 bases, and 4 bases stayed unmatched. Germline V gene sequence: CDR1 SNHLY, CDR2 FYNNEI. The CDR3 spells CASSIQGADQPQHF. Written as DNA, the CDR3 is TGTGCCAGCAGTATACAGGGGGCCGATCAGCCCCAGCATTTT.

This rearrangement joins TRBV12-3 or TRBV12-4 to TRBJ1-5; perhaps TRBD1 as D (5 bases). This CDR3 spans 13 amino acids. The germline V and J ends were trimmed by 4 bases and 5 bases, with 9 bases remaining between them. This CDR3 reads CASSSGKDQPQHF. The DNA for the CDR3 is TGTGCCAGCAGTTCAGGGAAGGATCAGCCCCAGCATTTT.

J is TRBJ2-5 and V is TRBV7-2; 7 bases line up with TRBD1. The V gene's germline CDR1 is SGHTA and CDR2 FQGNSA. The V gene end was trimmed by 5 bases and the J gene end by 0 bases; junction bases not matched to a gene: 3. CDR3 size: 14 residues. The chain's CDR3 is CASSRGGNQETQYF. CDR3 DNA: TGTGCCAGCAGCAGAGGGGGCAACCAAGAGACCCAGTACTTC.

CDR3: CASSIKDSYNSPLHF. The CDR3 DNA is TGTGCCAGTAGTATTAAAGACAGTTATAATTCACCCCTCCACTTT. V gene TRBV19 combines with J gene TRBJ1-6, with D tentatively TRBD1 (5 bases). V was trimmed by 3 bases and J by 4 bases, leaving 10 bases between them. Per the germline V gene, CDR1 is LNHDA and CDR2 is SQIVND (reference sequence). This CDR3 has 15 residues.